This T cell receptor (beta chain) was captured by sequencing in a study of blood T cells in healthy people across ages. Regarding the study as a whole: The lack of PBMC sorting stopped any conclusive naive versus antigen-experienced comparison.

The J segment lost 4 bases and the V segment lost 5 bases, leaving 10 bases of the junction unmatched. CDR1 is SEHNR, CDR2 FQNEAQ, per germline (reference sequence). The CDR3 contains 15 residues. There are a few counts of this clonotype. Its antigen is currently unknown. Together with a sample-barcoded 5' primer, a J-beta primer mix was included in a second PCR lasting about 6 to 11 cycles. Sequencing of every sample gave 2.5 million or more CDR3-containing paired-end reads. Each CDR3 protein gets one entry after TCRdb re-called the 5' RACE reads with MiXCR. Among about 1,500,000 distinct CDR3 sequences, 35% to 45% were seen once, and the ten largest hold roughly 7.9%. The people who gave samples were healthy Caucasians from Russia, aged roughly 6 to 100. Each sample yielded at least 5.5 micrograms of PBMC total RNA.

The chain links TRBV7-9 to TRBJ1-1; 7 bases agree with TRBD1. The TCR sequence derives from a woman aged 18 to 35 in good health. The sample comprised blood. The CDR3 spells CASSPTGYGSTEAFF. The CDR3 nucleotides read TGTGCCAGCAGCCCGACAGGGTACGGGTCCACTGAAGCTTTCTTT. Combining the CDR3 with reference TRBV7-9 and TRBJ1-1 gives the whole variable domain DTGVSQNPRHKITKRGQNVTFRCDPISEHNRLYWYRQTLGQGPEFLTYFQNEAQLEKSRLLSDRFSAERPKGSFSTLEIQRTEQGDSAMYLCASSPTGYGSTEAFFGQGTRLTVV.